This TCR beta chain is drawn from a study of T cells in Graves' hyperthyroidism and ophthalmopathy (dated by TCRdb to about 2019). Regarding the research as a whole: Peripheral blood was collected at initial diagnosis, before any treatment. TCR V-J signatures able to tell the groups apart were searched for in a discovery cohort of 90 to 100 patients, of whom more than 40 had Graves' ophthalmopathy and roughly 57 had stable Graves' hyperthyroidism. Whether ophthalmopathy could be predicted prospectively was tested in an independent validation cohort made up of about 20 hyperthyroidism patients plus 17 patients who later progressed to ophthalmopathy. The 100 or so discovery patients were randomly divided into training and test sets at a 7:3 ratio. Thyroid tissue and blood T-cell repertoires from six Graves' hyperthyroidism patients were also compared in the study. Once sampling was done, hyperthyroidism patients were given methimazole at a starting dose of 30 mg daily, whereas ophthalmopathy patients were given high-dose intravenous methylprednisolone. The paper reports TCR Vbeta CDR3 sequencing of roughly 140 peripheral blood samples: around 45 ophthalmopathy, 75 to 80 hyperthyroidism and 17 progressor patients.

TCR beta CDR3 regions were amplified from RNA transcripts. The TCR CDR3 was subjected to a first round of RT-PCR using the HTBI primer set and the Qiagen OneStep RT-PCR kit. The libraries were constructed in a second round of multiplex PCR and then size-selected and purified. The libraries were sequenced on an Illumina HiSeq2000 using paired-end 100 bp reads. The authors processed their data as follows. SOAPnuke was used to process the raw data, with reads discarded if the reads contained adapters or uncalled bases, had a mean Phred below 15, or lacked an exact constant-primer or identifier match. COPE v1.2.5 was used to merge the high-quality paired reads, and each unique nucleotide sequence was defined as a clonotype. MiTCR v1.1 was used to align clonotypes to the IMGT TRBV, TRBD and TRBJ reference segments. The analysis included only V-J combinations with a frequency above 0.0001, which together covered about 99% of the repertoires. The TCS score was defined as F50 (clonal expansion) divided by E x V (chaos), with BLOSUM62-based TCRdist calculated between CDR3 peptides within each V-J. Welch's t-statistics and random forest reduced around 520 V-J features to roughly 13, which were used in a naive Bayes classifier (R e1071). Clones were called with MiXCR by TCRdb after fastp trimmed the public reads at Q25, and only in-frame beta chains were retained. One record per CDR3 amino acid sequence lists the most common genes and DNA. These V and J calls derive from TCRdb rather than the authors' analysis. Recorded for this sample are under 550,000 distinct CDR3 sequences; less than 20% of them occurred a single time. The top ten clones comprise 47% of the sample.

The investigation overall reported the following: Ophthalmopathy was separated from stable hyperthyroidism by a 13 V-J signature model, with over 85% sensitivity and approximately 81% specificity obtained in cross-validation and 80%/75% obtained in testing. In validation, the model predicted progression to ophthalmopathy a median of roughly 6.2 months before onset, with roughly 70% sensitivity and 72.22% specificity. Blood samples also contained most of the expanded thyroid clonotypes (frequency above 0.001), which suggests that blood repertoires may reflect thyroid immune responses. No statistical method was used to fix the sample size in advance, and group allocation was not hidden from the investigators.

Ophthalmopathy patients had moderately to severely active disease, Clinical Activity Score of at least 3, NOSPECS grade of at least 4, and duration under 3 months. Patients with uncontrolled infections, other autoimmune diseases, pregnancy or lactation were excluded. Diagnoses were established on the basis of clinical symptoms, serum thyroxine and TRAb, thyroid ultrasound, and orbital computed tomography. PBMCs were isolated from about 9.1 ml of fresh peripheral blood by Ficoll-Paque density gradient centrifugation. Total RNA was extracted with Trizol reagent, and quality was checked on an Agilent 2100 Bioanalyzer. Regarding this clonotype: No cognate antigen has been identified for it. No clone much larger than this one lies a single base away; base qualities are absent.

The specimen was blood. The sequence was obtained from a man aged 35-49 years with Graves' ophthalmopathy.

The DNA sequence is given as TGTGCCAGCACCCTAAGGGGACAGGGGAGGACTGAAGCTTTCTTT. This yields the protein CASTLRGQGRTEAFF. Recombination joined TRBV6-1 with TRBJ1-1, with 10 middle bases fitting TRBD1. The CDR3 numbers 15 residues from cysteine through phenylalanine. Only the CDR3 region is kept as DNA, spanning 45 bases read in frame from base 1. Trimming leaves V shorter by 7 bases and J shorter by 5 bases, with the junction holding 10 bases beyond the gene matches. The germline V gene sets CDR1 to MNHNS and CDR2 to SASEGT.